What follows are 12 T cell receptor beta chains derived from one specimen sequenced in a study of OX40 agonist ivuxolimab in advanced cancers. TCRdb keeps only in-frame clones here, not all; method: immunoSEQ multiplex PCR. The table lists 76,000 or so clones, over 90% of them singletons. Sequences were derived from CD4+ or CD8+ T cells sorted from blood, sampled in a trial of the OX40 agonist ivuxolimab. The receptors here all came from an adult with an advanced solid tumor such as melanoma, head and neck, liver or kidney cancer.

This rearrangement joins TRBV5-6 to TRBJ2-2, with 7 bases matching TRBD1. V lost 0 bases, J lost 13 bases, and 12 bases stayed unmatched. The CDR3 runs 15 residues. Germline loops: CDR1 SGHDT, CDR2 YYEEEE. CDR3 sequence (DNA): TGTGCCAGCAGCTTGGGGGACAGCTTAGGAAACTCGCTGTTTTTT. Translating gives CASSLGDSLGNSLFF.

This rearrangement joins TRBV14 to TRBJ2-3; D not resolved. Germline-derived CDR1 and CDR2 are SGHDN and FVKESK. V lost 4 bases and J 2 bases, leaving 7 bases between the germline ends. The CDR3 extends over 13 amino acids. The CDR3 DNA follows: TGTGCCAGCAGCCCGACAATCACAGATACGCAGTATTTT. Its protein product is CASSPTITDTQYF.

The rearrangement joins TRBV6-6 to TRBJ2-7; 7 bases match TRBD2. From germline, CDR1 is MNHNY and CDR2 SVGAGI (reference sequence). CDR3 length equals 12 residues. Trimming cost V 11 bases and J 5 bases; bases outside gene matches: 9. CDR3 loop: CAGGVSGDEQYF. The CDR3 DNA follows: TGTGCCGGGGGGGTATCTGGGGACGAGCAGTACTTC.

In its sample, this clone was seen a few times. The chain employs TRBV4-3 and TRBJ1-6, with D hard to call. The CDR3 is made up of 14 amino acids. Deletions cut 0 bases from V and 10 bases from J, with 10 bases between. From germline, CDR1 is LGHNA and CDR2 YSLEER. The CDR3 nucleotides read TGCGCCAGCAGCCAAGATCGGCCCCGATCACCCCTCCACTTT. Residues: CASSQDRPRSPLHF.

The chain couples TRBV6-1 to TRBJ2-5, with no clear D. The J call is doubtful: the DNA matches TRBJ2-7 better. The V gene's germline CDR1 is MNHNS and CDR2 SASEGT. The CDR3 is 10 amino acids. CDR3 in DNA: TGTGCCAGCAGTGACTACGAGCAGTACTTC. Translation: CASSDYEQYF.

The gene calls are TRBV6-1 and TRBJ1-5; D is unclear. The V end was cut by 3 bases, the J end by 3 bases, with 12 bases between. The CDR3 covers 15 residues. Per germline, CDR1 MNHNS and CDR2 SASEGT. The CDR3 here is CASSERGNLNQPQHF. The CDR3 DNA reads TGTGCCAGCAGTGAGCGCGGGAACCTCAATCAGCCCCAGCATTTT.

The table lists this clone with a count of one. The V gene is TRBV27, the J gene TRBJ2-7; 9 positions agree with TRBD1. V shed 1 base, J shed 4 bases, and the junction held 2 bases outside the gene matches. Germline CDR1 MNHEY, CDR2 SMNVEV (reference sequence). The CDR3 is 14 residues long. CDR3 loop: CASSLWGTGYEQYF. The CDR3 coding sequence is TGTGCCAGCAGTTTATGGGGGACAGGGTACGAGCAGTACTTC.

This chain connects TRBV2 to TRBJ2-7, with 7 positions matching TRBD1. The CDR3 sequence is 12 residues long. CDR1 SNHLY and CDR2 FYNNEI come from the germline V gene. J gave up 6 bases and V 8 bases, and 7 bases lay outside the gene matches. The CDR3 DNA follows: TGTGCCAGCTCACAGGGGCCTGGCGAGCAGTACTTC. Translated: CASSQGPGEQYF.

The chain is built from TRBV7-7 and TRBJ2-2; TRBD1 or TRBD2 may be the D gene (6 bases each). Germline V gives CDR1 SSHAT, CDR2 FNYEAQ (reference sequence). The V gene lost 6 bases and the J gene lost 10 bases, with 21 bases spanning the gap. This CDR3 is built from 15 residues. This CDR3 reads CASRPRGAHPEELFF. The DNA for the CDR3 is TGTGCCAGCAGACCGAGGGGGGCTCACCCGGAGGAGCTGTTTTTT.

The rearrangement links TRBV7-9 to TRBJ1-2; maybe TRBD1 (6 bases). The CDR3 sequence is 12 residues long. The V and J ends lost 4 bases and 8 bases respectively, with 11 bases between them. CDR1 SEHNR and CDR2 FQNEAQ come from the germline V gene (reference sequence). CDR3: CASSSGTTGYTF. Written as DNA, the CDR3 is TGTGCCAGCAGCTCCGGGACAACCGGCTACACCTTC. The entire variable domain, with the rest obtained from reference TRBV7-9 and TRBJ1-2, is as follows: DTGVSQNPRHKITKRGQNVTFRCDPISEHNRLYWYRQTLGQGPEFLTYFQNEAQLEKSRLLSDRFSAERPKGSFSTLEIQRTEQGDSAMYLCASSSGTTGYTFGSGTRLTVV.

In regard to this clone: This same CDR3 is encoded by further DNA sequences in the sample. The rearrangement uses TRBV27 and TRBJ2-6; unclear D gene. The germline V gene encodes CDR1 MNHEY and CDR2 SMNVEV (reference sequence). V was clipped by 6 bases and J by 1 base, with 13 bases between them. The CDR3 totals 16 residues. The CDR3 DNA follows: TGTGCCAGCAGCCCACTACAGACGTCTGGGGCCAACGTCCTGACTTTC. This encodes CASSPLQTSGANVLTF.

This clone turned up a few times. This sequence joins TRBV5-5 and TRBJ2-1; TRBD2 matches 10 bases. The V segment lost 0 bases and the J segment 8 bases; nucleotides outside the gene matches: 8. In germline, CDR1 is SGHKS, CDR2 YYEKEE (reference sequence). The CDR3 loop spans 16 amino acids. The CDR3 loop is CASSLALSGGAYEQFF. The CDR3, as DNA: TGTGCCAGCAGCTTGGCCCTCAGCGGGGGGGCCTATGAGCAGTTCTTC.